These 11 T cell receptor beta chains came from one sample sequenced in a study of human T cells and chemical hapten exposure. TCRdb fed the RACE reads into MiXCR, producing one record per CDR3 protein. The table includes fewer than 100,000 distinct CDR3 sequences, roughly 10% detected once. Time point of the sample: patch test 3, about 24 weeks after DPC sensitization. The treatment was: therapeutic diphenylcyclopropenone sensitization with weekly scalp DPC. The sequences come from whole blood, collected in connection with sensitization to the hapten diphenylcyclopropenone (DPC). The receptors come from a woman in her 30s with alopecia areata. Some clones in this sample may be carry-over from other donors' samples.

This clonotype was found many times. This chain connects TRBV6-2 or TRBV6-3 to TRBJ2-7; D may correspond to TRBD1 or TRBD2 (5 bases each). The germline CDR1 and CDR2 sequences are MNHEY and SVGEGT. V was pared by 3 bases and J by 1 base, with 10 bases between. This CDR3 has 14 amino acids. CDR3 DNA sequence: TGTGCCAGCAGTTATGGGGGAGTATCCTACGAGCAGTACTTC. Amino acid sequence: CASSYGGVSYEQYF.

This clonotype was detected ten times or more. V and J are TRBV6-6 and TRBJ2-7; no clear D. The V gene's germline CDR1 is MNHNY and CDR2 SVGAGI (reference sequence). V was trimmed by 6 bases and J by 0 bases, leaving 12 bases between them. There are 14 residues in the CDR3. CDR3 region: CASRINIYSYEQYV. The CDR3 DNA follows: TGTGCCAGCAGGATCAACATATACTCCTACGAGCAGTACGTC.

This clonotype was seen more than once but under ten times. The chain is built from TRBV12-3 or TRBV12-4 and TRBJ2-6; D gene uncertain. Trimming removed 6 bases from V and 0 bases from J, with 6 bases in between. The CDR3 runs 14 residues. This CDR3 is CASRVSSGANVLTF. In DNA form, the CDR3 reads TGTGCCAGCAGAGTGAGCTCTGGGGCCAACGTCCTGACTTTC.

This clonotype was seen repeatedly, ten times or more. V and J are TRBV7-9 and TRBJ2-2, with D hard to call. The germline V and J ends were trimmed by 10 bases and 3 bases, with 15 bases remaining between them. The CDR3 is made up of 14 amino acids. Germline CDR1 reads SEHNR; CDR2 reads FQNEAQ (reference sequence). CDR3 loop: CANPKGGHTGELFF. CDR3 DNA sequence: TGTGCCAACCCGAAGGGCGGACACACCGGGGAGCTGTTTTTT.

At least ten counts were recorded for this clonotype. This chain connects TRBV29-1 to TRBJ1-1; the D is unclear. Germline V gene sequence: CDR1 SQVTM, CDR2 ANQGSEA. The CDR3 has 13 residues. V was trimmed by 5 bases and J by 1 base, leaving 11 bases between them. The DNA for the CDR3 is TGCAGCGTTCGATCAGTTGCGAACACTGAAGCTTTCTTT. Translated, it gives CSVRSVANTEAFF.

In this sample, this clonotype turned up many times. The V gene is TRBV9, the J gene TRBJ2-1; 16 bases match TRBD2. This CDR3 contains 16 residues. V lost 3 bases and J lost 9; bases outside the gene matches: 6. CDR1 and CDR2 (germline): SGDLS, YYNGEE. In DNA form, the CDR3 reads TGTGCCAGCAGCGCCGGGACTAGCGGGAGGGCCGCTGAGCAGTTCTTC. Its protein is CASSAGTSGRAAEQFF.

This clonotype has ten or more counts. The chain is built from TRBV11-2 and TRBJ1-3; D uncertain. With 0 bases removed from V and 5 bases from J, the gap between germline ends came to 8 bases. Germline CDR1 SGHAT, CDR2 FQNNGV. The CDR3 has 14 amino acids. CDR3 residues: CASSLERGRNTIYF. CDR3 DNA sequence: TGTGCCAGCAGCTTAGAGCGTGGACGAAACACCATATATTTT. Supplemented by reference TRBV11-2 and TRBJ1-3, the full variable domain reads EAGVAQSPRYKIIEKRQSVAFWCNPISGHATLYWYQQILGQGPKLLIQFQNNGVVDDSQLPKDRFSAERLKGVDSTLKIQPAKLEDSAVYLCASSLERGRNTIYFGEGSWLTVV.

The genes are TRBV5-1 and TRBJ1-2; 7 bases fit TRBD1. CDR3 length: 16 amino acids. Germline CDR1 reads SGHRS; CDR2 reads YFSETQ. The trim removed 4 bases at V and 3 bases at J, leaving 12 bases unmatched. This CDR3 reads CASSPKDEGAYYGYTF. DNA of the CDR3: TGCGCCAGCAGCCCGAAAGACGAGGGGGCTTACTATGGCTACACCTTC.

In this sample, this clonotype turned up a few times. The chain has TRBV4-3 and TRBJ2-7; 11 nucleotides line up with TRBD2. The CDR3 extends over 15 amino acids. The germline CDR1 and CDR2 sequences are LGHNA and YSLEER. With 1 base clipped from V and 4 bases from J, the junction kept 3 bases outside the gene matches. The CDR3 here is CASSQGTSGRYEQYF. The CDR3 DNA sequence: TGCGCCAGCAGCCAAGGAACTAGCGGGAGATACGAGCAGTACTTC.

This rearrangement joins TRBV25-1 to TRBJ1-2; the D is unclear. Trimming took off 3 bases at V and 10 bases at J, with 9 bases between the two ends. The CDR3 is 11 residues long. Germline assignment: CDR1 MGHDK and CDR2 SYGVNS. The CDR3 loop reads CASSDYAYYTF. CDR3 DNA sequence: TGTGCCAGCAGTGACTACGCTTACTACACCTTC.

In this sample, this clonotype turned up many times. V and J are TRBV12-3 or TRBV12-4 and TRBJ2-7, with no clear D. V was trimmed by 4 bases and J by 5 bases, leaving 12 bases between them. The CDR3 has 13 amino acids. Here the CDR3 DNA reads TGTGCCAGCAGTTCTGGTCCCGCTAACGAGCAGTACGTC. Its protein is CASSSGPANEQYV.